This T cell receptor (beta chain) came from a study of T-cell reconstitution after alpha-beta-depleted transplantation in children. Study conclusions and caveats: The high TCRbeta diversity at day 60 in some patients came from surviving recipient T cells and thymic progenitors. Alpha-beta T cells about two months after transplant reportedly derived from several hundred expanded graft clones.

This clonotype has ten or more counts. Its antigen is undetermined. Preparation of the TCRbeta library involved a method that used unique molecular identifiers. In TCRdb, the PCR reads were re-called with MiXCR into one record per CDR3 protein. The sample has some 200,000 distinct CDR3 sequences, roughly 9.1% seen once. This specimen was PBMCs, mostly from graft donor cells, taken 360 days after TCRalphabeta/CD19-depleted stem cell transplant. The source of this sequence is a male patient under 10 years old who had a stem cell transplant for acute myeloid leukemia, so the T cells may come from the graft donor.

CDR3 nucleotides: TGCAGTGCTAGACTAGCGGGAGGCACAGATACGCAGTATTTT. Encoded protein: CSARLAGGTDTQYF. The V and J genes are TRBV20-1 and TRBJ2-3, with 10 bases that match TRBD2. The CDR3 is 14 amino acids. V lost 2 bases and J lost 1; bases outside the gene matches: 0. Germline V gives CDR1 DFQATT, CDR2 SNEGSKA (reference sequence).